This record concerns one TCR beta chain sequence. The antigen this receptor binds is unknown. There are no base qualities to consult, and no much larger clone falls within one base. In the prospective study, participants were about 18 to 89 years old, resided in under 30 geographic areas of the United States, and were enrolled through a virtual design. To assign participants to cohorts, the prospective study relied on clinical history that participants themselves reported in a screening survey and a study questionnaire. Exposed participants had been in contact with someone with a PCR-confirmed or clinician-diagnosed COVID-19 case within 2 weeks of study entry. In the prospective study, mobile phlebotomists collected whole blood, serum and a nasopharyngeal or oropharyngeal swab from each participant. Prospective study participants could optionally give additional blood draws and questionnaires over an approximately two-month period. Before DNA extraction, blood samples from the prospective study were shipped at room temperature or frozen.

The immunoSEQ Assay, a bias-controlled multiplex PCR, was used to amplify TCRbeta CDR3 regions from genomic DNA. In the original analysis: The number of nucleated cells in each sample was estimated by amplification of reference gene primers within the assay. To quantify the absolute abundance of each unique TCRbeta CDR3 rearrangement, sequence reads were collapsed and filtered. For each sample, productive Simpson clonality was calculated by taking the square root of Simpson's diversity index across productive rearrangements. TCRdb obtained this table from immuneACCESS and retained in-frame rearrangements with V and J assigned. These tables miss some clones; where compared with another copy, unresolved V genes account for less than half of the shortfall, and the remainder is unexplained. D and trimming come from the DNA, and the V and J calls and clone size come from that table. Recorded for this sample are roughly 230,000 clones; about 85% of them occurred a single time. Roughly 6.7% of the sample belongs to the ten largest clones.

This sample is part of a study of blood T cell repertoires in COVID-19 (TCRdb year 2020). Some background on the complete study: The collaborator samples originated in the United States, Italy and Spain and spanned the acute and convalescent phases of COVID-19. The prospective study material was composed of cDNA or gDNA derived from T cells, B-cell-depleted T cells, or PBMCs. Subjects who had been exposed to COVID-19, were actively infected with it, or had recovered from it provided the deeply sampled blood TCRbeta repertoires that made up the dataset. A freely available public database, intended as a resource for researchers studying the immune response to SARS-CoV-2, is where the repertoires were released. The samples were drawn from the first 160 participants of the ongoing ImmuneRACE study and from 950 to 1,500 subjects provided by 6 global collaborators. The sample metadata nearly always contained a de-identified subject ID, COVID-19 status, age in years and sex. Where HLA class I and class II types were available, the types were taken from metadata supplied by the sample provider, not from assay-based typing. Summary of the overall study and its limitations: The quantity of clinical and demographic metadata differed by source and by participant and was supplied without curation.

The germline V gene yields SGHDT for CDR1 and YYEEEE for CDR2. At the junction V is shortened by 0 bases and J by 7 bases, with 16 bases in between. Including cysteine and phenylalanine, the CDR3 has 15 amino acids. The entry retains the CDR3 DNA only, 45 bases that are in frame from base 1. The sample taken for sequencing was PBMCs or T cells enriched from blood (not recorded which). This receptor chain uses TRBV5-6 and TRBJ2-5; TRBD2 is perhaps the D gene, given 6 matching bases. The TCR originated in a woman aged 45-65 years who had been exposed to COVID-19. The DNA reads TGTGCCAGCAGCTTGGTGGTCGGGGGTCGGGGGACCCAGTACTTC. It encodes CASSLVVGGRGTQYF. With the portions outside the CDR3 filled from the reference TRBV5-6 and TRBJ2-5 genes, the complete variable region becomes DAGVTQSPTHLIKTRGQQVTLRCSPKSGHDTVSWYQQALGQGPQFIFQYYEEEERQRGNFPDRFSGHQFPNYSSELNVNALLLGDSALYLCASSLVVGGRGTQYFGPGTRLLVL.